This TCR beta chain was found in a study of OX40 agonist ivuxolimab in advanced cancers. In its sample, this clone was seen a few times. V was cut by 4 bases and J by 4 bases, with 13 bases left in between. This CDR3 is 15 amino acids long. Germline CDR1 reads SGHVS; CDR2 reads FNYEAQ. The protocol was immunoSEQ multiplex PCR, while the TCRdb copy is restricted to in-frame clones and leaves out a portion. The data contain tens of thousands of clones, 70% to 90% of them singletons. The chain recombines TRBV7-6 with TRBJ2-2, with D tentatively TRBD1 or TRBD2 (5 bases each). The clonotype originates from an adult with an advanced solid tumor such as melanoma, head and neck, liver or kidney cancer. The sample was CD4+ or CD8+ T cells sorted from blood, taken in a trial of the OX40 agonist ivuxolimab. DNA for the CDR3: TGTGCCAGCAGCTCCGGGGCCCGTGTCACCGGGGAGCTGTTTTTT. Translation gives CASSSGARVTGELFF.